The rows below give T cell receptor beta chains drawn from one sample of a study of long-term antiretroviral therapy in people with HIV. The table came from immunoSEQ multiplex PCR; TCRdb's copy has only in-frame clones and leaves some out. The sample yields under 30,000 clones, about four fifths seen once. The sequencing here drew on unsorted PBMCs, taken 1.1 years before starting antiretroviral therapy. The receptors here all came from a woman under 40 with HIV. The CDR3 runs from the conserved cysteine through the conserved F or W. A D gene is named only where the DNA matches it firmly. The size field is filled for only some rows; it gives once, few, many or a size class.

v_gene: TRBV19
abundance: -
j_gene: TRBJ2-6
d_gene: -
CDR3nt: TGTGCCAGTAGTAAAGAAGGAGCCTACTCTGGGGCCAACGTCCTGACTTTC
CDR3aa: CASSKEGAYSGANVLTF

v_gene: TRBV18
abundance: -
j_gene: TRBJ2-2
d_gene: -
CDR3nt: TGTGCCAGCTCACCACCGGTCAAGACCGGGGAGCTGTTTTTT
CDR3aa: CASSPPVKTGELFF

v_gene: TRBV5-1
abundance: -
j_gene: TRBJ1-6
d_gene: -
CDR3nt: TGCGCCAGCAGCTTGGTGGTCAGTAATTCACCCCTCCACTTT
CDR3aa: CASSLVVSNSPLHF

v_gene: TRBV30
abundance: once
j_gene: TRBJ1-6
d_gene: TRBD1
CDR3nt: TGTGCCTGGGGGACAGGGGGTAATTCACCCCTCCACTTT
CDR3aa: CAWGTGGNSPLHF

v_gene: TRBV5-6
abundance: -
j_gene: TRBJ2-3
d_gene: -
CDR3nt: TGTGCCAGCAGCTTGTGGAGGGGGCAGGATACGCAGTATTTT
CDR3aa: CASSLWRGQDTQYF

v_gene: TRBV5-1
abundance: -
j_gene: TRBJ1-3
d_gene: -
CDR3nt: TGCGCCAGCAGCTTGGGGGATCGCTCAGGAAACACCATATATTTT
CDR3aa: CASSLGDRSGNTIYF

v_gene: TRBV2
abundance: -
j_gene: TRBJ1-4
d_gene: -
CDR3nt: TGTGCCAGCAGTGAAGTAAGGGGAGGGTTTAGTGAAAAACTGTTTTTT
CDR3aa: CASSEVRGGFSEKLFF

v_gene: TRBV6-4
abundance: -
j_gene: TRBJ2-1
d_gene: -
CDR3nt: TGTGCCAGCAGTGACGCGGGCGATGAGCAGTTCTTC
CDR3aa: CASSDAGDEQFF

v_gene: TRBV11-2
abundance: -
j_gene: TRBJ2-5
d_gene: -
CDR3nt: TGTGCCAGCAGCTCGACAGTCCAAGAGACCCAGTACTTC
CDR3aa: CASSSTVQETQYF

v_gene: TRBV11-2
abundance: -
j_gene: TRBJ1-1
d_gene: -
CDR3nt: TGTGCCAGCAGCTTTGGGGACGACACTGAAGCTTTCTTT
CDR3aa: CASSFGDDTEAFF

v_gene: TRBV5-1
abundance: -
j_gene: TRBJ2-3
d_gene: TRBD2
CDR3nt: TGCGCCAGCAGCGACGGAGCGGGGCCGATCACAGATACGCAGTATTTT
CDR3aa: CASSDGAGPITDTQYF

v_gene: TRBV19
abundance: -
j_gene: TRBJ1-5
d_gene: -
CDR3nt: TGTGCCAGTAGTATAGATTGGGATCAGCCCCAGCATTTT
CDR3aa: CASSIDWDQPQHF

v_gene: TRBV30
abundance: -
j_gene: TRBJ2-7
d_gene: TRBD2
CDR3nt: TGTGCCGCGGGGACTAGCGGGTACTTCTACGAGCAGTACTTC
CDR3aa: CAAGTSGYFYEQYF

v_gene: TRBV6-1
abundance: -
j_gene: TRBJ2-3
d_gene: TRBD2
CDR3nt: TGTGCCAGCAGTGAATTTGACGGCGGGGGTACGCAGTATTTT
CDR3aa: CASSEFDGGGTQYF

v_gene: TRBV19
abundance: -
j_gene: TRBJ2-3
d_gene: TRBD2
CDR3nt: TGTGCCAGTCGTCTCGGGACTAGCGGCACAGATACGCAGTATTTT
CDR3aa: CASRLGTSGTDTQYF

v_gene: TRBV6-6
abundance: -
j_gene: TRBJ2-7
d_gene: TRBD2
CDR3nt: TGTGCCAGCAGTCTAGCGGTCCGGAACGAGCAGTACTTC
CDR3aa: CASSLAVRNEQYF

v_gene: TRBV30
abundance: -
j_gene: TRBJ1-3
d_gene: -
CDR3nt: TGTGCCTGGAGCGAAAAGGGACTCCTTGGAAACACCATATATTTT
CDR3aa: CAWSEKGLLGNTIYF

v_gene: TRBV20-1
abundance: -
j_gene: TRBJ2-7
d_gene: -
CDR3nt: TGCAGTGCCTACAGAGACTACGAGCAGTACTTC
CDR3aa: CSAYRDYEQYF

v_gene: TRBV2
abundance: few
j_gene: TRBJ1-2
d_gene: TRBD1
CDR3nt: TGTGCCAGCAGTCATCCTCCCGGGACAGGTAGAGGCTATGGCTACACCTTC
CDR3aa: CASSHPPGTGRGYGYTF

v_gene: TRBV6-4
abundance: -
j_gene: TRBJ2-2
d_gene: -
CDR3nt: TGTGCCAGCAGTGTCACGCTCCTCGTGGGTGGCGGGGAGCTGTTTTTT
CDR3aa: CASSVTLLVGGGELFF

v_gene: TRBV2
abundance: -
j_gene: TRBJ1-5
d_gene: -
CDR3nt: TGTGCCAGCAGTGGGTTGACTAATCAGCCCCAGCATTTT
CDR3aa: CASSGLTNQPQHF

v_gene: TRBV5-1
abundance: -
j_gene: TRBJ2-7
d_gene: TRBD1
CDR3nt: TGCGCCAGCAGCTTTACGGGACAGGGGGTAGGCTACGAGCAGTACTTC
CDR3aa: CASSFTGQGVGYEQYF

v_gene: TRBV27
abundance: -
j_gene: TRBJ2-7
d_gene: TRBD1
CDR3nt: TGTGCCAGCGGGAGACAGGGTTCCTACGAGCAGTACTTC
CDR3aa: CASGRQGSYEQYF

v_gene: TRBV11-3
abundance: -
j_gene: TRBJ2-1
d_gene: TRBD2
CDR3nt: TGTGCCAGCAGCTTAGGCTCGCGGGGGGACAATGAGCAGTTCTTC
CDR3aa: CASSLGSRGDNEQFF

v_gene: TRBV5-6
abundance: -
j_gene: TRBJ2-2
d_gene: -
CDR3nt: TGTGCCAGCAGCTTGTTCCGGGCCCAGGACACCGGGGAGCTGTTTTTT
CDR3aa: CASSLFRAQDTGELFF

v_gene: TRBV7-3
abundance: few
j_gene: TRBJ1-2
d_gene: -
CDR3nt: TGTGCCAGCAGCCGGACAGCGGCCCCTAACTATGGCTACACCTTC
CDR3aa: CASSRTAAPNYGYTF

v_gene: TRBV29-1
abundance: -
j_gene: TRBJ2-3
d_gene: -
CDR3nt: TGCAGCGTTGCGGGCAGGGTGGCAGATACGCAGTATTTT
CDR3aa: CSVAGRVADTQYF

v_gene: TRBV6-4
abundance: -
j_gene: TRBJ2-2
d_gene: -
CDR3nt: TGTGCCAGCAGTGACTCGGTGTCAGGGGAGCTGTTTTTT
CDR3aa: CASSDSVSGELFF

v_gene: TRBV18
abundance: -
j_gene: TRBJ2-3
d_gene: -
CDR3nt: TGTGCCAGCTCACTAGAGGGCGGGCGAACACCCAGCACAGATACGCAGTATTTT
CDR3aa: CASSLEGGRTPSTDTQYF

v_gene: TRBV11-3
abundance: -
j_gene: TRBJ1-5
d_gene: -
CDR3nt: TGTGCCAGCAGCTTAAGGTCGGTAACCAATCAGCCCCAGCATTTT
CDR3aa: CASSLRSVTNQPQHF

v_gene: TRBV6-6
abundance: -
j_gene: TRBJ1-5
d_gene: -
CDR3nt: TGTGCCAGCAGTTACCAGGAATGGAGTCAGCCCCAGCATTTT
CDR3aa: CASSYQEWSQPQHF

v_gene: TRBV7-2
abundance: few
j_gene: TRBJ1-2
d_gene: -
CDR3nt: TGTGCCAGCAGCTCCGAGTATCGTTCCGGCTACACCTTC
CDR3aa: CASSSEYRSGYTF

v_gene: TRBV6-1
abundance: few
j_gene: TRBJ1-2
d_gene: TRBD1
CDR3nt: TGTGCCAGCATTAATAGGGACAGCTATGGCTACACCTTC
CDR3aa: CASINRDSYGYTF

v_gene: TRBV4-1
abundance: once
j_gene: TRBJ2-1
d_gene: TRBD2
CDR3nt: TGCGCCAGCAGCCTTAGCGGGGGGTACAATGAGCAGTTCTTC
CDR3aa: CASSLSGGYNEQFF

v_gene: TRBV30
abundance: -
j_gene: TRBJ1-2
d_gene: TRBD1
CDR3nt: TGTGCCTGGAGTGTACAGGGGCAGGGCCAGCGTGGCTACACCTTC
CDR3aa: CAWSVQGQGQRGYTF

v_gene: TRBV30
abundance: -
j_gene: TRBJ2-5
d_gene: -
CDR3nt: TGTGCCTGGAGTCTCGGGGGGCGCGTGTTGGACTTC
CDR3aa: CAWSLGGRVLDF

v_gene: TRBV5-6
abundance: -
j_gene: TRBJ2-1
d_gene: -
CDR3nt: TGTGCCAGCAGCTTGGGACAGGACGGCTATGAGCAGTTCTTC
CDR3aa: CASSLGQDGYEQFF

v_gene: TRBV4-1
abundance: few
j_gene: TRBJ1-2
d_gene: -
CDR3nt: TGCGCCAGCAGCCAAGCTCCCGCCGGGTCGAACTATGGCTACACCTTC
CDR3aa: CASSQAPAGSNYGYTF

v_gene: TRBV2
abundance: -
j_gene: TRBJ2-5
d_gene: TRBD2
CDR3nt: TGTGCCAGCAGTGCTAGCGGAGGAGGGGAGACCCAGTACTTC
CDR3aa: CASSASGGGETQYF

v_gene: TRBV7-8
abundance: -
j_gene: TRBJ2-7
d_gene: -
CDR3nt: TGTGCCAGCAGCTTATTTGGGGCCTCCTACGAGCAGTACTTC
CDR3aa: CASSLFGASYEQYF

v_gene: TRBV9
abundance: -
j_gene: TRBJ1-2
d_gene: -
CDR3nt: TGTGCCAGCGGGGATGGCTACACCTTC
CDR3aa: CASGDGYTF

v_gene: TRBV6-1
abundance: -
j_gene: TRBJ1-1
d_gene: TRBD1
CDR3nt: TGTGCCAGCAGGGAGGGACAGTCGAACACTGAAGCTTTCTTT
CDR3aa: CASREGQSNTEAFF

v_gene: TRBV30
abundance: -
j_gene: TRBJ2-6
d_gene: -
CDR3nt: TGTGCCTGGAGCCTGGGGGTAGCAGGGGCCAACGTCCTGACTTTC
CDR3aa: CAWSLGVAGANVLTF

v_gene: TRBV11-2
abundance: -
j_gene: TRBJ1-1
d_gene: -
CDR3nt: TGTGCCAGCAGCACCAGGGGCAACACTGAAGCTTTCTTT
CDR3aa: CASSTRGNTEAFF

v_gene: TRBV5-1
abundance: once
j_gene: TRBJ2-7
d_gene: -
CDR3nt: TGCGCCAGCAGCTTGGGTGGCTACCTAAGTTACGAGCAGTACTTC
CDR3aa: CASSLGGYLSYEQYF

v_gene: TRBV5-8
abundance: -
j_gene: TRBJ1-5
d_gene: -
CDR3nt: TGTGCCAGCAGCCCAACAGGGCTGGTTAGCAATCAGCCCCAGCATTTT
CDR3aa: CASSPTGLVSNQPQHF

v_gene: TRBV27
abundance: few
j_gene: TRBJ1-6
d_gene: -
CDR3nt: TGTGCCAGCAGCCGGCCGCCGGCAAATTCACCCCTCCACTTT
CDR3aa: CASSRPPANSPLHF

v_gene: TRBV12-1
abundance: -
j_gene: TRBJ2-3
d_gene: -
CDR3nt: TGTGCCAGCAGCTTTGTCGGAGGAGATACGCAGTATTTT
CDR3aa: CASSFVGGDTQYF

v_gene: TRBV9
abundance: once
j_gene: TRBJ1-2
d_gene: -
CDR3nt: TGTGCCAGCAGCTTGATGGGTGGCTACACCTTC
CDR3aa: CASSLMGGYTF

v_gene: TRBV11-3
abundance: -
j_gene: TRBJ2-2
d_gene: -
CDR3nt: TGTGCCAGCAGCTTAGAAGGGACCAACACCGGGGAGCTGTTTTTT
CDR3aa: CASSLEGTNTGELFF

v_gene: TRBV10-2
abundance: -
j_gene: TRBJ2-2
d_gene: -
CDR3nt: TGCGCCAGCAGGGACTATTCGAACACCGGGGAGCTGTTTTTT
CDR3aa: CASRDYSNTGELFF

v_gene: TRBV29-1
abundance: -
j_gene: TRBJ2-1
d_gene: TRBD1
CDR3nt: TGCAGCGTTATACCTGGACAGGGGCCGGGGCAGTTCTTC
CDR3aa: CSVIPGQGPGQFF

v_gene: TRBV19
abundance: -
j_gene: TRBJ1-1
d_gene: TRBD1
CDR3nt: TGTGCCAGTAGTCCTCGGACAGGGTATAAGCACACTGAAGCTTTCTTT
CDR3aa: CASSPRTGYKHTEAFF

v_gene: TRBV9
abundance: -
j_gene: TRBJ1-2
d_gene: -
CDR3nt: TGTGCCAGCAGTAGAGGGGCGAATGGCTACACCTTC
CDR3aa: CASSRGANGYTF

v_gene: TRBV7-2
abundance: few
j_gene: TRBJ1-2
d_gene: TRBD1
CDR3nt: TGTGCCAGCAGCTTAGTAGACAGGGACCTATATGGCTACACCTTC
CDR3aa: CASSLVDRDLYGYTF

v_gene: TRBV27
abundance: -
j_gene: TRBJ2-5
d_gene: TRBD1
CDR3nt: TGTGCCAGCAGTTTAGACAGGGGGCAAGAGACCCAGTACTTC
CDR3aa: CASSLDRGQETQYF

v_gene: TRBV18
abundance: -
j_gene: TRBJ1-1
d_gene: TRBD1
CDR3nt: TGTGCCAGCTCACTACAACTAACCGGGACAGGGGATGCCACTGAAGCTTTCTTT
CDR3aa: CASSLQLTGTGDATEAFF

v_gene: TRBV14
abundance: -
j_gene: TRBJ1-2
d_gene: -
CDR3nt: TGTGCCAGCAGCCCGGCCACGGGGTATGGCTACACCTTC
CDR3aa: CASSPATGYGYTF